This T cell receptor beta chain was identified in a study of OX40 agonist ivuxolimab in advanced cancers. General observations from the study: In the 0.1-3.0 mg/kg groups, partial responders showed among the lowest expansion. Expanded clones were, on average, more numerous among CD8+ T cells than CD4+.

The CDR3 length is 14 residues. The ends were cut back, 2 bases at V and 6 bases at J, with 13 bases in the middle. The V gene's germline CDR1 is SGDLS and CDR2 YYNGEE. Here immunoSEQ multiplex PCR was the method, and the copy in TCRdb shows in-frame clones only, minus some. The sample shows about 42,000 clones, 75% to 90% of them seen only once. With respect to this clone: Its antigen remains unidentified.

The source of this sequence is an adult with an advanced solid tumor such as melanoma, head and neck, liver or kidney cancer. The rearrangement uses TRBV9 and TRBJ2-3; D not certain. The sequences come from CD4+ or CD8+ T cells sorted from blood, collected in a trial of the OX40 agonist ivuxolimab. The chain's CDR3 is CASSVNPGPDTQYF. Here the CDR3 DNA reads TGTGCCAGCAGCGTGAATCCGGGCCCGGATACGCAGTATTTT.